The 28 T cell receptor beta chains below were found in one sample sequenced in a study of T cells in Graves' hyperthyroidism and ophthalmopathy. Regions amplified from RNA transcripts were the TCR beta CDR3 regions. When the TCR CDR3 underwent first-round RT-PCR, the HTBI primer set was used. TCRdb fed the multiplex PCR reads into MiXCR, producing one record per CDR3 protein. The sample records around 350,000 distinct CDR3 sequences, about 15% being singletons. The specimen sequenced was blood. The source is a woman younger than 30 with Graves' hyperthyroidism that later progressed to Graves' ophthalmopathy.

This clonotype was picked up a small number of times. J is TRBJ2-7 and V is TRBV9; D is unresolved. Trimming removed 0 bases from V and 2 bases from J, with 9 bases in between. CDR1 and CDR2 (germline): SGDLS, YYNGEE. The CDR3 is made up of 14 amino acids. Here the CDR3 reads CASSVDPGPYEQYF. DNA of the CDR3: TGTGCCAGCAGCGTAGATCCAGGACCCTACGAGCAGTACTTC.

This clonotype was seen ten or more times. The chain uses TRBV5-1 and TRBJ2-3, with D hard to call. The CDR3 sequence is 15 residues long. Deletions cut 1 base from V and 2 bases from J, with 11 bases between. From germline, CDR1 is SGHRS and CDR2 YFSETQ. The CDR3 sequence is CASSLWAGNTDTQYF. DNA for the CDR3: TGCGCCAGCAGCTTGTGGGCCGGAAACACAGATACGCAGTATTTT. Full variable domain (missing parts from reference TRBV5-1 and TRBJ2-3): KAGVTQTPRYLIKTRGQQVTLSCSPISGHRSVSWYQQTPGQGLQFLFEYFSETQRNKGNFPGRFSGRQFSNSRSEMNVSTLELGDSALYLCASSLWAGNTDTQYFGPGTRLTVL.

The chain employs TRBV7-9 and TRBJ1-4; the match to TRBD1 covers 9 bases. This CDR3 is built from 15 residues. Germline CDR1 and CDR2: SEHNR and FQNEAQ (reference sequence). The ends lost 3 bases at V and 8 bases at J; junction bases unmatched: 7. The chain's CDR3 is CASSFAGTGKEKLFF. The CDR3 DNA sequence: TGTGCCAGCAGCTTTGCCGGGACAGGGAAGGAAAAACTGTTTTTT.

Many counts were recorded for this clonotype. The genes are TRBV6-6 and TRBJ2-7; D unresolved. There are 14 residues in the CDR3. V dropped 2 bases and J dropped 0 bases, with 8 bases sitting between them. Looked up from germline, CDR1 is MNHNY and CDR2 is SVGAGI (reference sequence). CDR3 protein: CASSYGPGSYEQYF. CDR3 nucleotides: TGTGCCAGCAGTTACGGGCCGGGCTCCTACGAGCAGTACTTC.

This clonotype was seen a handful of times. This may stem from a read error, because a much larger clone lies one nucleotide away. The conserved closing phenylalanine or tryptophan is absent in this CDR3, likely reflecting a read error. The CDR3 region is CASTGSYTEAFS. The CDR3 nucleotides are TGTGCCAGTACCGGGTCGTACACTGAAGCTTTCTCT. The genes are TRBV2 and TRBJ1-1; D gene unclear. Germline V gene sequence: CDR1 SNHLY, CDR2 FYNNEI. CDR3 length equals 12 residues. The ends were cut back, 9 bases at V and 3 bases at J, with 11 bases in the middle.

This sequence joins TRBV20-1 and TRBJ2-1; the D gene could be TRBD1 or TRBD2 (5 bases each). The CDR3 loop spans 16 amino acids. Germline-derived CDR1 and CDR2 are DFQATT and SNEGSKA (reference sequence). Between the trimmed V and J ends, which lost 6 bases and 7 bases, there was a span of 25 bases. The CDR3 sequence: CSALGLGASYRNEQFF. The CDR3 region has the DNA TGCAGTGCCTTGGGGCTTGGGGCTAGCTATCGGAATGAGCAGTTCTTC.

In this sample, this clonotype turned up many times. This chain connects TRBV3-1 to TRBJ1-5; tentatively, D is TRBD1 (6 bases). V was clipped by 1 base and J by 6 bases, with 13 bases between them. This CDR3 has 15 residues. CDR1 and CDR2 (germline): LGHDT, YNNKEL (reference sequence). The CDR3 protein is CASSQGGGRGQPQHF. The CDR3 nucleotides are TGTGCCAGCAGCCAAGGAGGGGGGAGGGGTCAGCCCCAGCATTTT.

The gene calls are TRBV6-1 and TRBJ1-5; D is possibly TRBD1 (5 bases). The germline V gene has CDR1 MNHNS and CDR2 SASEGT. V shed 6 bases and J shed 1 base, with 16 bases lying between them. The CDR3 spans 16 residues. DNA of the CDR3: TGTGCCAGCAGCGCCGGGGGGGTTTGGAGCAATCAGCCCCAGCATTTT. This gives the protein CASSAGGVWSNQPQHF.

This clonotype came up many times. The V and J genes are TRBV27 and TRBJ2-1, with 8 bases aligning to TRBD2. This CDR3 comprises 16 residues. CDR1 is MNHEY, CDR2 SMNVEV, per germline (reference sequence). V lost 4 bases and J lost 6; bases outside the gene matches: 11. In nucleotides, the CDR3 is TGTGCCAGCAGTTCCCCGTTAGCGGGACTGGGCAATGAGCAGTTCTTC. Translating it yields CASSSPLAGLGNEQFF.

Here the CDR3 reads CASPWTSGAQYF. CDR3 nucleotide sequence: TGTGCCAGCCCTTGGACTAGCGGGGCGCAGTACTTC. The chain links TRBV25-1 to TRBJ2-5, with 12 bases aligning to TRBD2. Germline values: CDR1 MGHDK, CDR2 SYGVNS. This CDR3 contains 12 residues. The V segment lost 8 bases and the J segment 11 bases; nucleotides outside the gene matches: 6.

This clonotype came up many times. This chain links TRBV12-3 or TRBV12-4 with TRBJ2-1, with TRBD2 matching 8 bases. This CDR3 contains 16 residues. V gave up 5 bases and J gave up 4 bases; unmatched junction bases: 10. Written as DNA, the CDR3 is TGTGCCAGCAGTCCCACCTCACTAGCGGTATACAATGAGCAGTTCTTC. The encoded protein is CASSPTSLAVYNEQFF.

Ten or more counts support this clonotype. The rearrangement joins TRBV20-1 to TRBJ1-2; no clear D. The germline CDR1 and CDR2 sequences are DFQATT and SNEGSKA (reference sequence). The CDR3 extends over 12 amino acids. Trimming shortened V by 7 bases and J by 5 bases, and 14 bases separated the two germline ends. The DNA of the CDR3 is TGCAGTGTTGAATCCGATTCTTATGGCTACACCTTC. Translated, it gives CSVESDSYGYTF.

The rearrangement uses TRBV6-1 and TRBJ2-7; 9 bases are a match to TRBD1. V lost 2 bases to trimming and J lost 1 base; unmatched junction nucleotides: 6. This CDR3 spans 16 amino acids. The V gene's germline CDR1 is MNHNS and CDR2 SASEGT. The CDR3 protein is CASSEFLTGGSYEQYF. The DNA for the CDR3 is TGTGCCAGCAGTGAATTTTTGACAGGGGGATCCTACGAGCAGTACTTC.

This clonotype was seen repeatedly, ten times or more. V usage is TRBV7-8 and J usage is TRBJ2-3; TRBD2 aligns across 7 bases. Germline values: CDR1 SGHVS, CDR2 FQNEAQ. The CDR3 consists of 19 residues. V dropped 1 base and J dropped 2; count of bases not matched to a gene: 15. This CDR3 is CASSLDRRWEGPYTDTQYF. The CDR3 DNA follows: TGTGCCAGCAGCTTAGATCGTAGGTGGGAGGGCCCCTACACAGATACGCAGTATTTT.

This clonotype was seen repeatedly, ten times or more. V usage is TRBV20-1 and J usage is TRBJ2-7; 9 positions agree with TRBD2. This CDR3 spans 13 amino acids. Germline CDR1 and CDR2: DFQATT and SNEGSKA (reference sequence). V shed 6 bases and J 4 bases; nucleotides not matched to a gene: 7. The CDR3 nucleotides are TGCAGTGCAGGCATTAGCGGGAGATACGAGCAGTACTTC. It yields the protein CSAGISGRYEQYF.

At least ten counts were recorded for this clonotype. The DNA of the CDR3 is TGCAGTGCCGGAGAAGGTGCCGGGACAGTAGACAACGAGCAGTACTTC. This sequence encodes CSAGEGAGTVDNEQYF. The rearrangement links TRBV20-1 to TRBJ2-7, with 7 bases fitting TRBD1. This CDR3 comprises 16 residues. Germline values: CDR1 DFQATT, CDR2 SNEGSKA (reference sequence). After removal of 6 bases from V and 5 bases from J, the junction contained 19 bases not matched to a gene.

The CDR3: CASSQTSGTGPGNTIYF. In nucleotides, the CDR3 is TGTGCCAGCAGTCAAACCTCCGGGACAGGGCCTGGAAACACCATATATTTT. The chain recombines TRBV6-1 with TRBJ1-3; 9 bases agree with TRBD1. Looked up from germline, CDR1 is MNHNS and CDR2 is SASEGT. This CDR3 has 17 amino acids. The ends lost 5 bases at V and 2 bases at J; junction bases unmatched: 10.

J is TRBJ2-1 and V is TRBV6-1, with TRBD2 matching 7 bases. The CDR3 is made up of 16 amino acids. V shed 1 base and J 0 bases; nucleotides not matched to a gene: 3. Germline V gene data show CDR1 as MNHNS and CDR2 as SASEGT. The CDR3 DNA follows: TGTGCCAGCAGTGAAGGGGGGGGAGGCTCCTACAATGAGCAGTTCTTC. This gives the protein CASSEGGGGSYNEQFF.

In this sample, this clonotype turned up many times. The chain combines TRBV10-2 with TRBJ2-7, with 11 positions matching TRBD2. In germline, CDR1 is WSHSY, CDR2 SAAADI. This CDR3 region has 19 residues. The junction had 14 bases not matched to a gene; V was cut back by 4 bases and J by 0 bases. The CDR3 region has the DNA TGCGCCAGCAGTGGTTTCGGGACTAGCGGTACCCTTAACTCCTACGAGCAGTACTTC. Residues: CASSGFGTSGTLNSYEQYF.

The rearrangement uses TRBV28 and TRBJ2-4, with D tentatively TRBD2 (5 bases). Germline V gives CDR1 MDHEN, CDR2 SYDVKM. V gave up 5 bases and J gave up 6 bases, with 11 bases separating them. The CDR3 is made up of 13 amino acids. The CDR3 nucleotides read TGTGCCAGCAGTCAATCGGACTTAAACATTCAGTACTTC. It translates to CASSQSDLNIQYF. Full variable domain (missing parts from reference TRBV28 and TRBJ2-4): DVKVTQSSRYLVKRTGEKVFLECVQDMDHENMFWYRQDPGLGLRLIYFSYDVKMKEKGDIPEGYSVSREKKERFSLILESASTNQTSMYLCASSQSDLNIQYFGAGTRLSVL.

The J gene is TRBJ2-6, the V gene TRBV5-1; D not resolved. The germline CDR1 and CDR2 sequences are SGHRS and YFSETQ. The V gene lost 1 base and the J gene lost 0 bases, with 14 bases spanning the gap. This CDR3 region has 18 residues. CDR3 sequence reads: CASSLRRLEFSGANVLTF. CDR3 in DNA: TGCGCCAGCAGCTTGAGACGGTTGGAGTTCTCTGGGGCCAACGTCCTGACTTTC.

CDR3 sequence reads: CASSPFAGDSNQPQHF. CDR3 coding DNA: TGTGCCAGCAGCCCCTTTGCGGGAGATAGCAATCAGCCCCAGCATTTT. The chain uses TRBV6-1 and TRBJ1-5; D is undetermined. V was pared by 6 bases and J by 0 bases, with 15 bases between. The CDR3 consists of 16 residues. Germline V gives CDR1 MNHNS, CDR2 SASEGT.

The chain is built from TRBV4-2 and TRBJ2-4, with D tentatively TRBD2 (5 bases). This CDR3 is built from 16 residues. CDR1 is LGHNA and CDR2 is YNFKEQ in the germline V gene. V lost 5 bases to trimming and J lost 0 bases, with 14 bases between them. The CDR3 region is CASSAAGILAKNIQYF. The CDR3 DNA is TGTGCCAGCAGCGCCGCGGGTATTTTAGCCAAAAACATTCAGTACTTC.

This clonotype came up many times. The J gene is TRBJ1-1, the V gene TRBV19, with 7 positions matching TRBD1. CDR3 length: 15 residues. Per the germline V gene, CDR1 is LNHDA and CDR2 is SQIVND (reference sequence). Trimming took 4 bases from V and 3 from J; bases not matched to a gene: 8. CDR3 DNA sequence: TGTGCCAGTAGTACTCGACAGGGTATGTACACTGAAGCTTTCTTT. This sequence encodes CASSTRQGMYTEAFF.

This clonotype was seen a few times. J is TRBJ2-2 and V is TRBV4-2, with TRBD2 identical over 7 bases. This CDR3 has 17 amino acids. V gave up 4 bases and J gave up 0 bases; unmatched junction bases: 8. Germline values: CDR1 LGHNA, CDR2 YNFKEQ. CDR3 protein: CASSLKLAYANTGELFF. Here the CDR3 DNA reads TGTGCCAGCAGCCTTAAACTAGCGTACGCGAACACCGGGGAGCTGTTTTTT.

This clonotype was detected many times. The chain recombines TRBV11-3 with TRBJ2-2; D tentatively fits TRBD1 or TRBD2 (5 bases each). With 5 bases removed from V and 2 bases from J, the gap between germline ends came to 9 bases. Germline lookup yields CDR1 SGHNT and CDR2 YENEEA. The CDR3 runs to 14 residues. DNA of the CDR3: TGTGCCAGCAGCCAGGGACCCAACACCGGGGAGCTGTTTTTT. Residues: CASSQGPNTGELFF.

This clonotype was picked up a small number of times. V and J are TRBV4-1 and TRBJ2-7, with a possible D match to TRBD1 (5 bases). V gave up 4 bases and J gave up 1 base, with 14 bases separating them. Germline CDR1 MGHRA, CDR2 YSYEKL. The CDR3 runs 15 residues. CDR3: CASSPDSPGSYEQYF. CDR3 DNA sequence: TGCGCCAGCAGCCCAGACAGTCCCGGGTCCTACGAGCAGTACTTC.

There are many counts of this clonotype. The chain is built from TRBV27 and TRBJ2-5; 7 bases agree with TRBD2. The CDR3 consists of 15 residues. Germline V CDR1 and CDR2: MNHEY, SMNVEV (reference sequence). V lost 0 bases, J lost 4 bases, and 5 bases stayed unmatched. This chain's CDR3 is CASSLSAGALETQYF. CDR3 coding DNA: TGTGCCAGCAGTTTATCGGCGGGAGCGCTAGAGACCCAGTACTTC.